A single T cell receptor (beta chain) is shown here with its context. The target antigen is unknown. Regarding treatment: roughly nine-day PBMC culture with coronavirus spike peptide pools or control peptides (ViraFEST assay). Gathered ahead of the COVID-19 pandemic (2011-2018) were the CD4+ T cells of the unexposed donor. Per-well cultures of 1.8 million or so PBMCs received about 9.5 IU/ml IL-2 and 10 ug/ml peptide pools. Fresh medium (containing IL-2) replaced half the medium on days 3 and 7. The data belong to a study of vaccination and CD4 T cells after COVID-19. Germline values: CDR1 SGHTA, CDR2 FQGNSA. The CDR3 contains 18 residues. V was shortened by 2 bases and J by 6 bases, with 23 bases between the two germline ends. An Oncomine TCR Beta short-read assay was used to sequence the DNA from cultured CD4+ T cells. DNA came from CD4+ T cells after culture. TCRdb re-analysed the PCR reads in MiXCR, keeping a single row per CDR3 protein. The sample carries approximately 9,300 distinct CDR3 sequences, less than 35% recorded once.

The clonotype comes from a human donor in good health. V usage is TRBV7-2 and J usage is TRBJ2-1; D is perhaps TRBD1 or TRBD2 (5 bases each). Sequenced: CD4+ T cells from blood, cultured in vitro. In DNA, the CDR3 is TGTGCCAGCAGCTTAAAGGGACCCGGTACAGGCCCTGGCAATGAGCAGTTCTTC. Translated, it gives CASSLKGPGTGPGNEQFF.